The source of this TCR beta chain is a study of blood T cell repertoires in COVID-19. Background on the study: T cells, B-cell-depleted T cells, or PBMCs supplied cDNA or gDNA.

Original methodology: Using reference gene primer amplification, nucleated cell counts were estimated. Assay used: immunoSEQ multiplex PCR; TCRdb lists only in-frame clones, some missing. V and J calls and clone size are copied from that table; D and trimming were computed from the DNA. Among roughly 52,000 clones listed, roughly 85% were seen once. Losses at the gene ends were 6 bases for V and 7 bases for J; bases not matched to a gene: 17. The CDR3 sequence is 16 residues long. Germline values: CDR1 MDHEN, CDR2 SYDVKM. This clonotype was sampled from a human donor in a cohort sampled during active COVID-19. The chain recombines TRBV28 with TRBJ1-2; 7 positions match TRBD1. Sequencing used peripheral blood. In nucleotides, the CDR3 is TGTGCCAGCAGCCCACGGACAGGTGGGGGCGCAGGTGGCTACACCTTC. Translating gives CASSPRTGGGAGGYTF.